The 18 T cell receptor beta chains presented below share a single source sample, sequenced in a study of STAT5B mutations in CD4+ large granular lymphocyte leukemia. The assay was immunoSEQ multiplex PCR, and TCRdb's table has in-frame clones only and misses some. The profile covers 38,000 or so clones, with almost 85% appearing a single time and 1% to 1.5% taken by the ten largest. Sequencing was performed on CD4+ T cells from blood buffy coats. The receptors here all came from a human donor in good health.

The V gene is TRBV7-3, the J gene TRBJ2-5; 8 nucleotides agree with TRBD2. J gave up 5 bases and V 5 bases, and 10 bases lay outside the gene matches. The CDR3 has 15 residues. Per germline, CDR1 SGHTA and CDR2 FQGTGA. DNA for the CDR3: TGTGCCAGCAGCCGGGGGGGACTAGAAGGCGAGACCCAGTACTTC. Encoded protein: CASSRGGLEGETQYF.

The chain is built from TRBV2 and TRBJ2-7; 8 nucleotides match TRBD2. The CDR3 runs to 15 residues. The V and J ends lost 4 bases and 0 bases, in that order; junction bases with no gene match: 5. The germline CDR1 and CDR2 sequences are SNHLY and FYNNEI. The CDR3 here is CASSAGRAHSYEQYF. The CDR3 coding sequence is TGTGCCAGCAGTGCCGGGAGGGCCCACTCCTACGAGCAGTACTTC.

Note on this clone: One junction end does not reproduce the germline sequence, and a read error may be involved. The J gene is TRBJ2-7, the V gene TRBV7-7; D is ambiguous. The CDR3 has 15 amino acids. Germline lookup yields CDR1 SSHAT and CDR2 FNYEAQ (reference sequence). CDR3 region: CASSFSPGAEYEQYF. As DNA, the CDR3 is TGTGCTAGCAGCTTCTCTCCAGGAGCCGAATACGAGCAGTACTTC.

Only one count was recorded for this clone. V usage is TRBV29-1 and J usage is TRBJ2-1; TRBD2 aligns across 7 bases. Germline V lookup: CDR1 SQVTM, CDR2 ANQGSEA. With V trimmed by 8 bases and J by 10 bases, 17 bases remained unmatched. CDR3 length equals 14 residues. The CDR3 loop reads CSFTRASGGGEQFF. The DNA of the CDR3 is TGCAGCTTTACGCGGGCTAGCGGTGGCGGGGAGCAGTTCTTC.

In nucleotides, the CDR3 is TGTGCCAGCTCACCACGGGGACAGCGCCAAGAGACCCAGTACTTC. Protein: CASSPRGQRQETQYF. This chain links TRBV18 with TRBJ2-5; 7 bases align to TRBD1. CDR3 length: 15 residues. V lost 1 base and J lost 1; bases outside the gene matches: 3. Germline lookup yields CDR1 KGHSH and CDR2 LQKENI.

The rearrangement uses TRBV18 and TRBJ2-2; D is undetermined. Germline CDR1 KGHSH, CDR2 LQKENI. Trimming pared 2 bases from V and 0 bases from J, leaving 10 bases between. This CDR3 comprises 16 residues. This CDR3 is CASSPRAVANTGELFF. The DNA for the CDR3 is TGTGCCAGCTCACCAAGGGCAGTCGCGAACACCGGGGAGCTGTTTTTT.

This sequence joins TRBV7-8 and TRBJ2-1, with TRBD2 as a possible D gene (5 bases). Trimming left V 5 bases short and J 6 bases short, with 14 bases between. The germline gives CDR1 SGHVS, CDR2 FQNEAQ. This CDR3 is 14 amino acids long. This CDR3 reads CASSTVSSGNEQFF. As DNA, the CDR3 is TGTGCCAGCAGCACTGTTTCGAGCGGCAATGAGCAGTTCTTC. Full variable domain (remainder filled in from reference TRBV7-8 and TRBJ2-1): GAGVSQSPRYKVAKRGQDVALRCDPISGHVSLFWYQQALGQGPEFLTYFQNEAQLDKSGLPSDRFFAERPEGSVSTLKIQRTQQEDSAVYLCASSTVSSGNEQFFGPGTRLTVL.

V gene TRBV5-8 combines with J gene TRBJ2-7, with D unresolved. CDR1 and CDR2 (germline): SGHTS, YDEGEE. The CDR3 is 11 residues long. V was pared by 6 bases and J by 2 bases, with 6 bases between. The CDR3 protein is CASTRTYEQYF. The CDR3 DNA is TGTGCCAGCACTCGGACCTACGAGCAGTACTTC.

The gene calls are TRBV27 and TRBJ2-6; D is ambiguous. The CDR3 length is 15 residues. V lost 5 bases and J 2 bases, leaving 10 bases between the germline ends. Germline CDR1 is MNHEY and CDR2 is SMNVEV (reference sequence). The CDR3 loop reads CASSQLGTGANVLTF. CDR3 nucleotide sequence: TGTGCCAGCAGTCAACTTGGTACTGGGGCCAACGTCCTGACTTTC.

The chain joins TRBV19 to TRBJ1-2, with TRBD1 matching 9 bases. The V segment lost 2 bases and the J segment 5 bases; nucleotides outside the gene matches: 6. Germline assignment: CDR1 LNHDA and CDR2 SQIVND (reference sequence). The CDR3 runs to 15 residues. The CDR3 nucleotides read TGTGCCAGTAGTATACCGCTTGGACAGGGGTATGGCTACACCTTC. Its translation: CASSIPLGQGYGYTF.

The V gene is TRBV15, the J gene TRBJ2-7; TRBD1 agrees at 8 bases. Germline CDR1 LNHNV, CDR2 YYDKDF (reference sequence). V lost 3 bases and J lost 7; bases outside the gene matches: 14. The CDR3 is 16 residues long. CDR3 loop: CATSRATGGSIGEQYF. The CDR3 DNA follows: TGTGCCACCAGCAGGGCCACAGGGGGATCCATTGGGGAGCAGTACTTC.

This clone was seen a handful of times. This chain connects TRBV4-1 to TRBJ1-6, with unresolved D. This CDR3 region has 16 residues. Germline assignment: CDR1 MGHRA and CDR2 YSYEKL. The germline V and J ends were trimmed by 1 base and 4 bases, with 11 bases remaining between them. CDR3 coding DNA: TGCGCCAGCAGCCAAGGTACCGATGATTATAATTCACCCCTCCACTTT. Its protein is CASSQGTDDYNSPLHF.

The gene calls are TRBV19 and TRBJ2-1, with 14 bases that match TRBD2. The CDR3 runs 21 residues. V lost 4 bases, J lost 0 bases, and 14 bases stayed unmatched. CDR1 LNHDA and CDR2 SQIVND come from the germline V gene (reference sequence). CDR3 nucleotides: TGTGCCAGTAGTAATGAACCGGGACTAGCGGGAGTTATCCACTCCTACAATGAGCAGTTCTTC. It translates to CASSNEPGLAGVIHSYNEQFF.

The J gene is TRBJ2-4, the V gene TRBV4-2, with D tentatively TRBD2 (5 bases). The CDR3 consists of 16 residues. Looked up from germline, CDR1 is LGHNA and CDR2 is YNFKEQ. Trimming removed 0 bases from V and 0 bases from J, with 9 bases in between. The CDR3 sequence is CASSQDLDLAKNIQYF. In nucleotides, the CDR3 is TGTGCCAGCAGCCAAGATCTGGACTTAGCCAAAAACATTCAGTACTTC.

The chain carries TRBV6-1 and TRBJ1-1; the D gene is possibly TRBD1 (6 bases). Germline V gives CDR1 MNHNS, CDR2 SASEGT. The V end was cut by 6 bases, the J end by 3 bases, with 17 bases between. The CDR3 is 15 residues long. CDR3: CASSPGTSKDTEAFF. The CDR3 nucleotides are TGTGCCAGCAGCCCCGGGACATCGAAGGACACTGAAGCTTTCTTT.

This chain links TRBV7-6 with TRBJ2-7; 9 bases line up with TRBD1. Germline assignment: CDR1 SGHVS and CDR2 FNYEAQ. The length of the CDR3 is 16 residues. V dropped 4 bases and J dropped 5; count of bases not matched to a gene: 12. CDR3 sequence (DNA): TGTGCCAGCAGCTCTATAGTAAACAGGGGGCTCAACGAGCAGTACTTC. Amino acids: CASSSIVNRGLNEQYF. Looking up the rest from reference TRBV7-6 and TRBJ2-7 gives the full variable domain: GAGVSQSPRYKVTKRGQDVALRCDPISGHVSLYWYRQALGQGPEFLTYFNYEAQQDKSGLPNDRFSAERPEGSISTLTIQRTEQRDSAMYRCASSSIVNRGLNEQYFGPGTRLTVT.

The rearrangement joins TRBV6-6 to TRBJ1-4; unclear D gene. Germline CDR1 reads MNHNY; CDR2 reads SVGAGI (reference sequence). V lost 7 bases, J lost 1 base, and 16 bases lay in between. CDR3 length: 16 residues. The CDR3 spells CASKRDGWGTNEKLFF. The CDR3 bases are TGTGCCAGCAAACGAGACGGATGGGGAACTAATGAAAAACTGTTTTTT.

As to this clone: A junction boundary mismatches the germline segment, possibly from a read error. The chain uses TRBV7-7 and TRBJ2-7; TRBD2 might be the D (5 bases). Germline V gives CDR1 SSHAT, CDR2 FNYEAQ (reference sequence). The CDR3 loop spans 15 amino acids. The CDR3 reads CASSPLLGLSYEQYF. CDR3 in DNA: TGTGCTAGCAGCCCCTTATTAGGACTCTCCTACGAGCAGTACTTC.